The rows below give T cell receptor beta chains drawn from one sample of a study of blood T cell repertoires in COVID-19. Profiled with immunoSEQ multiplex PCR; TCRdb holds only in-frame clones, not every one. Here the sample spans approximately 120,000 clones, roughly 85% being singletons. Material for sequencing was peripheral blood. These receptors all stem from a human donor in a cohort sampled during active COVID-19. CDR3s include the opening cysteine and the closing phenylalanine or tryptophan. The D gene is left open where the match is weak. Only some rows state a clone size, as once, few, many or a class for expanded clones.

CDR3aa: CASSDRGHEKLFF; CDR3nt: TGTGCCAGCAGTGACAGGGGGCACGAAAAACTGTTTTTT; v_gene: TRBV6-1; abundance: .; j_gene: TRBJ1-4; d_gene: TRBD1
CDR3aa: CASSLWGLDRGRDTQYF; CDR3nt: TGTGCCAGCAGTTTATGGGGACTCGACAGGGGGAGAGATACGCAGTATTTT; v_gene: TRBV28; abundance: .; j_gene: TRBJ2-3; d_gene: TRBD1
CDR3aa: CASSLTGEETGELFF; CDR3nt: TGTGCCAGCAGCTTAACAGGGGAGGAAACCGGGGAGCTGTTTTTT; v_gene: TRBV11-3; abundance: .; j_gene: TRBJ2-2; d_gene: .
CDR3aa: CVSSIGGFRGRQPQHF; CDR3nt: TGTGTCAGTAGTATAGGAGGGTTCAGGGGACGGCAGCCCCAGCATTTT; v_gene: TRBV19; abundance: .; j_gene: TRBJ1-5; d_gene: .
CDR3aa: CASSSLHINPGAYNEQFF; CDR3nt: TGTGCCAGCAGCTCCTTGCATATAAATCCAGGGGCCTACAATGAGCAGTTCTTC; v_gene: TRBV7-9; abundance: .; j_gene: TRBJ2-1; d_gene: .
CDR3aa: CASELGGGSITGELFF; CDR3nt: TGCGCCAGCGAGTTAGGCGGGGGATCCATCACCGGGGAGCTGTTTTTT; v_gene: TRBV5-1; abundance: .; j_gene: TRBJ2-2; d_gene: TRBD2
CDR3aa: CASRSRQGDYGYTF; CDR3nt: TGCGCCAGCAGGTCCAGACAGGGAGATTATGGCTACACCTTC; v_gene: TRBV5-1; abundance: .; j_gene: TRBJ1-2; d_gene: TRBD1
CDR3aa: CASIGTLSSYEQYF; CDR3nt: TGTGCCAGCATTGGGACACTGAGCTCCTACGAGCAGTACTTC; v_gene: TRBV2; abundance: .; j_gene: TRBJ2-7; d_gene: .
CDR3aa: CASSWGDSPLHF; CDR3nt: TGTGCCAGCAGCTGGGGGGATTCACCCCTCCACTTT; v_gene: TRBV13; abundance: .; j_gene: TRBJ1-6; d_gene: .
CDR3aa: CASSSDRARYNEQFF; CDR3nt: TGTGCCAGCAGTTCCGACAGGGCCCGTTACAATGAGCAGTTCTTC; v_gene: TRBV25-1; abundance: once; j_gene: TRBJ2-1; d_gene: TRBD1
CDR3aa: CASSQGFRGNTIYF; CDR3nt: TGTGCCAGCAGCCAAGGATTCAGGGGAAACACCATATATTTT; v_gene: TRBV3-1/TRBV3-2; abundance: .; j_gene: TRBJ1-3; d_gene: .
CDR3aa: CASSRGGSYEQYF; CDR3nt: TGTGCCAGCAGTCGCGGGGGCTCCTACGAGCAGTACTTC; v_gene: TRBV2; abundance: .; j_gene: TRBJ2-7; d_gene: TRBD2
CDR3aa: CASSLGQGNTEAFF; CDR3nt: TGTGCCAGCAGCTTAGGACAGGGGAACACTGAAGCTTTCTTT; v_gene: TRBV7-3; abundance: .; j_gene: TRBJ1-1; d_gene: TRBD1
CDR3aa: CASSEAGTRGGELFF; CDR3nt: TGTGCCAGCAGTGAAGCAGGGACTAGAGGCGGGGAGCTGTTTTTT; v_gene: TRBV6-1; abundance: few; j_gene: TRBJ2-2; d_gene: TRBD2